This T cell receptor beta chain was profiled in a study of Ad26.COV2.S vaccination and SARS-CoV-2 variants. Study results and caveats: Post-vaccination breadth of spike-specific CD8+ and CD4+ T cell responses was reportedly substantial.

Method: immunoSEQ multiplex PCR; TCRdb's copy keeps in-frame clones and lacks some. The sample holds nearly 95,000 clones; roughly 85% are singletons and the top ten take more than 15%. The V gene's germline CDR1 is LNHNV and CDR2 YYDKDF (reference sequence). The CDR3 totals 14 residues. J gave up 5 bases and V 0 bases, and 1 base lay outside the gene matches. On this clone: Its target is not known.

The sequence came from a human donor who had recovered from COVID-19. The genes are TRBV15 and TRBJ1-5; 7 positions match TRBD1. The specimen comprised peripheral blood, sampled after recovery from COVID-19. CDR3 DNA sequence: TGTGCCACCAGCAGAGACGGGACAGATCAGCCCCAGCATTTT. Its protein is CATSRDGTDQPQHF.